Presented here are 20 T cell receptor beta chains from one specimen sequenced in a study of blood T cell repertoires in COVID-19. Some clones are missing from TCRdb's copy, which holds only in-frame ones; the method was immunoSEQ multiplex PCR. The sample has around 35,000 clones; around 87% are singletons. The sequenced sample consisted of peripheral blood. The receptors derive from a man aged 65 to 85 with acute or convalescent COVID-19.

V gene TRBV6-5 combines with J gene TRBJ1-2, with TRBD1 identical over 9 bases. After removal of 6 bases from V and 6 bases from J, the junction contained 8 bases not matched to a gene. The CDR3 has 14 residues. The germline V gene has CDR1 MNHEY and CDR2 SVGAGI. Here the CDR3 DNA reads TGTGCCAGCAGCACCCTCAGGACAGGGGATGGCTACACCTTC. This gives the protein CASSTLRTGDGYTF.

The chain has TRBV7-9 and TRBJ2-1, with 7 bases identical to TRBD2. Trimming took 4 bases from V and 7 from J; bases not matched to a gene: 16. Germline CDR1 SEHNR, CDR2 FQNEAQ (reference sequence). This CDR3 has 17 residues. The CDR3 region is CASSSLVWGGRTNEQFF. CDR3 DNA sequence: TGTGCCAGCAGCTCACTGGTTTGGGGGGGGAGAACGAATGAGCAGTTCTTC.

V is TRBV5-1 and J is TRBJ2-2, with unresolved D. V was cut by 0 bases and J by 0 bases, with 9 bases left in between. Germline V gene sequence: CDR1 SGHRS, CDR2 YFSETQ. The CDR3 consists of 16 residues. The CDR3 loop is CASSLAGYANTGELFF. The CDR3 region has the DNA TGCGCCAGCAGCTTGGCAGGCTACGCGAACACCGGGGAGCTGTTTTTT. The variable domain in full, completed from reference TRBV5-1 and TRBJ2-2, reads KAGVTQTPRYLIKTRGQQVTLSCSPISGHRSVSWYQQTPGQGLQFLFEYFSETQRNKGNFPGRFSGRQFSNSRSEMNVSTLELGDSALYLCASSLAGYANTGELFFGEGSRLTVL.

As for this clone: A read error may account for a junction end that differs from germline. V and J are TRBV7-3 and TRBJ2-1; D remains unclear. This CDR3 is built from 13 residues. Germline CDR1 is SGHTA and CDR2 is FQGTGA. The CDR3 DNA is TGTGCCAGCAGTTTAACGGCCAACAATGAGCAGTTCTTC. Translated: CASSLTANNEQFF.

The chain is built from TRBV6-1 and TRBJ1-5; D is possibly TRBD1 (6 bases). CDR3 length: 16 residues. The V gene lost 1 base and the J gene lost 2 bases, with 12 bases spanning the gap. Germline CDR1 MNHNS, CDR2 SASEGT. The CDR3 DNA sequence: TGTGCCAGCAGTGAAGGGGGAGGGGGACGCAATCAGCCCCAGCATTTT. It codes for CASSEGGGGRNQPQHF.

V usage is TRBV5-4 and J usage is TRBJ1-6; 8 bases are a match to TRBD1. This CDR3 spans 18 amino acids. Trimming took 6 bases from V and 10 from J; bases not matched to a gene: 21. The germline V gene encodes CDR1 SGHNT and CDR2 YYREEE (reference sequence). CDR3 in amino acids: CASNQPFQGASRRSPLHF. Written as DNA, the CDR3 is TGTGCCAGCAACCAACCCTTCCAGGGGGCGAGTCGTCGATCACCCCTCCACTTT. Complete variable domain (other parts from reference TRBV5-4 and TRBJ1-6): ETGVTQSPTHLIKTRGQQVTLRCSSQSGHNTVSWYQQALGQGPQFIFQYYREEENGRGNFPPRFSGLQFPNYSSELNVNALELDDSALYLCASNQPFQGASRRSPLHFGNGTRLTVT.

V gene TRBV11-3 combines with J gene TRBJ2-1, with D perhaps matching TRBD2 (5 bases). The germline V gene encodes CDR1 SGHNT and CDR2 YENEEA. CDR3 size: 16 residues. The V and J ends lost 4 bases and 3 bases respectively, with 16 bases between them. The CDR3 region is CASSSSFSAGYNEQFF. The CDR3 region has the DNA TGTGCCAGCAGCTCTTCCTTTAGCGCTGGCTACAATGAGCAGTTCTTC.

The V gene is TRBV5-4, the J gene TRBJ1-3; 8 bases align to TRBD1. This CDR3 region has 13 residues. Losses at the gene ends were 3 bases for V and 6 bases for J; bases not matched to a gene: 2. Germline-derived CDR1 and CDR2 are SGHNT and YYREEE (reference sequence). CDR3 sequence: CASSSDRVNTIYF. The CDR3 region has the DNA TGTGCCAGCAGCTCGGACAGGGTAAACACCATATATTTT.

In its sample, this clone was seen a few times. This chain connects TRBV6-1 to TRBJ1-3, with D tentatively TRBD1 (6 bases). Germline loops: CDR1 MNHNS, CDR2 SASEGT. This CDR3 has 15 amino acids. Trimming stripped 2 bases from V and 2 bases from J, with 10 bases between. The CDR3 here is CASSETKGAGNTIYF. In DNA form, the CDR3 reads TGTGCCAGCAGTGAAACAAAGGGGGCTGGAAACACCATATATTTT.

The J gene is TRBJ1-1, the V gene TRBV27; D call uncertain. Germline CDR1 and CDR2: MNHEY and SMNVEV (reference sequence). This CDR3 is 14 amino acids long. The ends were cut back, 1 base at V and 2 bases at J, with 8 bases in the middle. The CDR3 DNA reads as TGTGCCAGCAGTTTATATAGCGGTAACACTGAAGCTTTCTTT. This sequence encodes CASSLYSGNTEAFF.

This chain connects TRBV7-9 to TRBJ1-4, with D maybe TRBD1 (6 bases). The CDR3 consists of 14 residues. V was clipped by 5 bases and J by 5 bases, with 12 bases between them. Germline V gene data show CDR1 as SEHNR and CDR2 as FQNEAQ (reference sequence). The CDR3 here is CASSADSPNEKLFF. The CDR3 region has the DNA TGTGCCAGCAGCGCGGACAGTCCAAATGAAAAACTGTTTTTT.

This clone was recorded a few times. The J gene is TRBJ2-1, the V gene TRBV7-6; 8 bases line up with TRBD2. V trimming: 1 base; J trimming: 7 bases; junction bases outside the gene matches: 9. CDR3 length: 16 amino acids. CDR1 is SGHVS, CDR2 FNYEAQ, per germline. CDR3 region: CASSLVGGVASNEQFF. The DNA for the CDR3 is TGTGCCAGCAGCTTAGTCGGGGGGGTTGCCTCGAATGAGCAGTTCTTC.

This chain uses TRBV7-3 with TRBJ1-1, with unresolved D. Per the germline V gene, CDR1 is SGHTA and CDR2 is FQGTGA. This CDR3 comprises 13 residues. V dropped 4 bases and J dropped 1 base, with 7 bases sitting between them. CDR3 in amino acids: CASSSLGNTEAFF. As DNA, the CDR3 is TGTGCCAGCAGCTCCCTAGGGAACACTGAAGCTTTCTTT.

The J gene is TRBJ2-7, the V gene TRBV27; maybe TRBD2 (6 bases). Looked up from germline, CDR1 is MNHEY and CDR2 is SMNVEV (reference sequence). V shed 0 bases and J shed 7 bases, with 13 bases lying between them. This CDR3 contains 14 residues. The CDR3 loop reads CASSLSGGVGEQYF. Written as DNA, the CDR3 is TGTGCCAGCAGTTTATCCGGGGGAGTTGGGGAGCAGTACTTC.

This chain joins TRBV7-2 and TRBJ1-1; D unclear. Trimming cost V 4 bases and J 4 bases, with 10 bases left between them. Germline V gene lookup returns CDR1 SGHTA and CDR2 FQGNSA. This CDR3 spans 13 amino acids. As DNA, the CDR3 is TGTGCCAGCAGCTCTTTTGAGGGCACTGAAGCTTTCTTT. Its translation is CASSSFEGTEAFF.

V and J are TRBV6-1 and TRBJ1-2, with D perhaps TRBD1 (6 bases). CDR1 is MNHNS, CDR2 SASEGT, per germline. The CDR3 covers 15 residues. Trimming took 1 base from V and 8 from J, leaving 17 bases between them. CDR3 in DNA: TGTGCCAGCAGTGAAGGGGGCCCGGGACAACGGGGCTACACCTTC. This codes for CASSEGGPGQRGYTF.

CDR3 sequence reads: CASSRERDNSPLHF. The CDR3 nucleotides are TGTGCCAGCTCACGGGAGAGGGATAATTCACCCCTCCACTTT. The chain recombines TRBV18 with TRBJ1-6; no definite D call. Germline CDR1 reads KGHSH; CDR2 reads LQKENI. V was trimmed by 4 bases and J by 5 bases, leaving 9 bases between them. The CDR3 runs to 14 residues.

The chain employs TRBV28 and TRBJ2-7; TRBD1 might be the D (5 bases). Germline V gene sequence: CDR1 MDHEN, CDR2 SYDVKM. V dropped 2 bases and J dropped 2 bases, with 13 bases sitting between them. The CDR3 runs to 15 residues. CDR3 in amino acids: CASSLGARVPYEQYF. The CDR3 DNA reads TGTGCCAGCAGTTTAGGGGCCAGGGTTCCCTACGAGCAGTACTTC.

This chain uses TRBV18 with TRBJ1-1; D is uncertain. This CDR3 has 13 residues. Germline loops: CDR1 KGHSH, CDR2 LQKENI. Trimming removed 7 bases from V and 3 bases from J, with 12 bases in between. DNA for the CDR3: TGTGCCAGCTTAAACACAGAGTACACTGAAGCTTTCTTT. Translated: CASLNTEYTEAFF.

The rearrangement uses TRBV3-1 (or the pseudogene TRBV3-2) and TRBJ2-7; perhaps TRBD2 as D (7 bases). CDR1 LGHDT and CDR2 YNNKEL come from the germline V gene (reference sequence). This CDR3 comprises 15 residues. V shed 7 bases and J shed 3 bases, with 19 bases lying between them. CDR3 DNA: TGTGCCAGCACTCTAGTCAGGGGAGGGCGCTACGAGCAGTACTTC. The encoded protein is CASTLVRGGRYEQYF.